The clone carrying this T cell receptor beta chain has a count of ten or more. Its cognate antigen is unknown. These data come from a study of T cells in Graves' hyperthyroidism and ophthalmopathy. Study results and limitations: A 13 V-J model separated ophthalmopathy from stable hyperthyroidism. Blood held most thyroid clonotypes expanded above 0.001 frequency.

RNA transcripts were the template for amplifying TCR beta CDR3 regions. A set of HTBI primers served as the primers for a first-round RT-PCR of the TCR CDR3. Using its own MiXCR run on the multiplex PCR reads, TCRdb lists one record per CDR3 protein. The table has about 260,000 distinct CDR3 sequences, about a sixth seen once. Germline V gives CDR1 SNHLY, CDR2 FYNNEI. Trimming shortened V by 1 base and J by 3 bases, and 4 bases separated the two germline ends. The CDR3 extends over 12 amino acids. The receptor was derived from a woman aged 18 to 35 with Graves' ophthalmopathy. This chain links TRBV2 with TRBJ2-7; no firm D call. Sequenced material: blood. CDR3 protein: CASSEGGYEQYF. The CDR3 nucleotides read TGTGCCAGCAGTGAAGGAGGCTACGAGCAGTACTTC.